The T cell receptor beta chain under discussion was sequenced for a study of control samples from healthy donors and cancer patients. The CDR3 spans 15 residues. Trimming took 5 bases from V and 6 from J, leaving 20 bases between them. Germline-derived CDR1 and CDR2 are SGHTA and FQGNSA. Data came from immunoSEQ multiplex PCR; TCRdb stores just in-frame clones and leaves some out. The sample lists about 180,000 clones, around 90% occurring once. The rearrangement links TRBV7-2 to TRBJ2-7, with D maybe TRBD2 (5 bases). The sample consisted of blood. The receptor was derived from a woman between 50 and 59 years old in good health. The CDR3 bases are TGTGCCAGCAGCCCCCCGGGGATGCTCATCTCCGAGCAGTACTTC. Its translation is CASSPPGMLISEQYF.